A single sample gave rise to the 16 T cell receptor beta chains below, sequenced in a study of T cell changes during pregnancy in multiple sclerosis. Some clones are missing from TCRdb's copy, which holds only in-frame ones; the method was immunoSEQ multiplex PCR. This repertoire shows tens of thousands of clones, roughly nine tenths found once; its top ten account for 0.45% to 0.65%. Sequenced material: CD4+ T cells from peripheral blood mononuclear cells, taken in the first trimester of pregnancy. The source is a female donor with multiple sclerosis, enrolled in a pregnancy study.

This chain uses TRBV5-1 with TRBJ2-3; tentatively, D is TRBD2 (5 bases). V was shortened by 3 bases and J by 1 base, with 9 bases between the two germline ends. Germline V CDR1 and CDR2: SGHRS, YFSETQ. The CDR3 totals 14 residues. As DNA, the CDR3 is TGCGCCAGCAGCTATTATAGCGGCACAGATACGCAGTATTTT. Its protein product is CASSYYSGTDTQYF.

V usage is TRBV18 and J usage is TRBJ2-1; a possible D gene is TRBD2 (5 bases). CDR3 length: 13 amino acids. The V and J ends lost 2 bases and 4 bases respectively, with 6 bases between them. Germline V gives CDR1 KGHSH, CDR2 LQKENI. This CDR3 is CASSPGGYNEQFF. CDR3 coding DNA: TGTGCCAGCTCACCAGGAGGATACAATGAGCAGTTCTTC.

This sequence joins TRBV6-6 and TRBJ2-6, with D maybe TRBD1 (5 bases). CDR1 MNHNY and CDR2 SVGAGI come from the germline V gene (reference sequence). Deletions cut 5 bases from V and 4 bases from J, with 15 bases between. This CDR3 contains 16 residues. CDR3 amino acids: CASSRPQGSGANVLTF. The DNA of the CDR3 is TGTGCCAGCAGTCGGCCGCAGGGTTCCGGGGCCAACGTCCTGACTTTC.

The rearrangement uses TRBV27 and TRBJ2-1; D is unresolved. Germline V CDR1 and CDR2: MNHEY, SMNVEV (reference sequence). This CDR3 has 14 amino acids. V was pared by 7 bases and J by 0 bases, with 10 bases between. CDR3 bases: TGTGCCAGCAAAGATCACACCTCCTACAATGAGCAGTTCTTC. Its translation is CASKDHTSYNEQFF.

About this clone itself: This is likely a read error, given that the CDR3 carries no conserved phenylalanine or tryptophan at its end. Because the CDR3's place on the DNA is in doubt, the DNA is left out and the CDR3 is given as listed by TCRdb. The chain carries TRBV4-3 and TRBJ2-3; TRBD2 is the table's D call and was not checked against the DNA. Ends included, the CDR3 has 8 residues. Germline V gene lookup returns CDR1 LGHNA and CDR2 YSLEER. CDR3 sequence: CASSQAGS.

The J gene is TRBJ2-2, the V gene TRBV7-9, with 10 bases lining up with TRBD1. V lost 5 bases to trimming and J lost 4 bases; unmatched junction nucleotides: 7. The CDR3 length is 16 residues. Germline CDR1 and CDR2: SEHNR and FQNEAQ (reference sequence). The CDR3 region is CASSVRDRGSTGELFF. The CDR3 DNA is TGTGCCAGCAGCGTAAGGGACAGGGGTTCCACCGGGGAGCTGTTTTTT. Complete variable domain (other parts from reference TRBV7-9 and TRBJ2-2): DTGVSQNPRHKITKRGQNVTFRCDPISEHNRLYWYRQTLGQGPEFLTYFQNEAQLEKSRLLSDRFSAERPKGSFSTLEIQRTEQGDSAMYLCASSVRDRGSTGELFFGEGSRLTVL.

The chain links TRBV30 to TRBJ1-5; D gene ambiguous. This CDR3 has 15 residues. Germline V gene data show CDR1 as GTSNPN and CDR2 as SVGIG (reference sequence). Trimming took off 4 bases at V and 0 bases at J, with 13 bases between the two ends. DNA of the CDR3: TGTGCCTGGACCTCGAAGGCGGGTAGCAATCAGCCCCAGCATTTT. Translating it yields CAWTSKAGSNQPQHF.

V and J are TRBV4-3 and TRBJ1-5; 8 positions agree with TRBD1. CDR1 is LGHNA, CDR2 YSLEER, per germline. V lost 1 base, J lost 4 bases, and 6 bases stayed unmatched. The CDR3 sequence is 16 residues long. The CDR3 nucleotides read TGCGCCAGCAGCCAAGCGACGGACAGGGATAATCAGCCCCAGCATTTT. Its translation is CASSQATDRDNQPQHF.

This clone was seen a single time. The CDR3 region is CASSKWAPKRLETYEQYF. The CDR3 region has the DNA TGTGCCAGCAGCAAATGGGCTCCCAAGCGGTTAGAAACCTACGAGCAGTACTTC. The chain joins TRBV21-1 to TRBJ2-7; no DNA check was done on the table's D call, TRBD2. TRBV21-1 is designated a pseudogene. The CDR3 runs to 18 residues.

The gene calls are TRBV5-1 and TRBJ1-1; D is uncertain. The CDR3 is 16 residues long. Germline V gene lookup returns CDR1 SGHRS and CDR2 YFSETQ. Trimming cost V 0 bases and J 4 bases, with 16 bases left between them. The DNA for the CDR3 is TGCGCCAGCAGCTTGGCCGGAGCGCAGTTGACCACTGAAGCTTTCTTT. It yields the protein CASSLAGAQLTTEAFF.

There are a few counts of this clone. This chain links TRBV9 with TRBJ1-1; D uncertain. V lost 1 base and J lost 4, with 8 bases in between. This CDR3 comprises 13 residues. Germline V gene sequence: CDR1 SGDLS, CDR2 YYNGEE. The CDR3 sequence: CASSVSGGTEAFF. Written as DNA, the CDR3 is TGTGCCAGCAGCGTATCAGGAGGCACTGAAGCTTTCTTT. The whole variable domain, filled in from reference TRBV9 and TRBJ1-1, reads DSGVTQTPKHLITATGQRVTLRCSPRSGDLSVYWYQQSLDQGLQFLIQYYNGEERAKGNILERFSAQQFPDLHSELNLSSLELGDSALYFCASSVSGGTEAFFGQGTRLTVV.

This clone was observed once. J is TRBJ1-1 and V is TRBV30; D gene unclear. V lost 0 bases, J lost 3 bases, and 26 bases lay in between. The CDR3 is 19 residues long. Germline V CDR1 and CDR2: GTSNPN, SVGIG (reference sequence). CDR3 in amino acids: CAWSVLLLSRPRDDTEAFF. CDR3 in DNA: TGTGCCTGGAGTGTACTTTTGTTGTCCCGTCCCCGGGATGACACTGAAGCTTTCTTT.

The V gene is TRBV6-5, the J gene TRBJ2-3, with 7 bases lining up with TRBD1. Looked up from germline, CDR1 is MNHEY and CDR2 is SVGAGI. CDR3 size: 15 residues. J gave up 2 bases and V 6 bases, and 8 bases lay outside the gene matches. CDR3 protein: CASRIEGAFTDTQYF. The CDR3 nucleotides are TGTGCCAGCAGAATTGAGGGGGCTTTCACAGATACGCAGTATTTT.

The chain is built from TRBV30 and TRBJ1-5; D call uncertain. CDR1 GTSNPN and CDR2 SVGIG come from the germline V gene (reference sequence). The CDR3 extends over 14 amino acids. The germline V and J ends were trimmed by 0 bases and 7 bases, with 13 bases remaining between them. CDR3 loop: CAWSVVETEQPQHF. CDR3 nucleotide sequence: TGTGCCTGGAGTGTAGTAGAGACTGAGCAGCCCCAGCATTTT.

In DNA form, the CDR3 reads TGTGCCAGCAGCCAAGACTTAGATCGAAAACTGTTTTTT. Encoded protein: CASSQDLDRKLFF. V gene TRBV4-2 combines with J gene TRBJ1-4; D unresolved. The germline gives CDR1 LGHNA, CDR2 YNFKEQ. The germline V and J ends were trimmed by 0 bases and 10 bases, with 9 bases remaining between them. The CDR3 has 13 amino acids.

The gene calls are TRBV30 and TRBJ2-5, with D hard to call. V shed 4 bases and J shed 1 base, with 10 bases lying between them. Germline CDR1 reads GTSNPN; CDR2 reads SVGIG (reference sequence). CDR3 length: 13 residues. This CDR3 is CAWNAQRQETQYF. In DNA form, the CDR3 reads TGTGCCTGGAATGCGCAGCGCCAAGAGACCCAGTACTTC.